This paragraph reports one T cell receptor beta chain. V lost 5 bases to trimming and J lost 7 bases; unmatched junction nucleotides: 10. Germline lookup yields CDR1 MNHEY and CDR2 SVGEGT. The CDR3 length is 16 residues. Sequenced by immunoSEQ multiplex PCR; TCRdb stores in-frame clones only, minus some. The sample records roughly 20,000 clones, 84% being singletons. The data derive from a study of control samples from healthy donors and cancer patients. This chain uses TRBV6-2 or TRBV6-3 with TRBJ2-1; 11 nucleotides agree with TRBD2. The receptor was derived from a woman aged 70 to 79 with lung cancer. The sequencing input was PBMCs. The CDR3 coding sequence is TGTGCCAGCAGTCTTAGAGGACTAGCGGGTAGAAATGAGCAGTTCTTC. Translation: CASSLRGLAGRNEQFF.